This is a list of T cell receptor beta chains from one sample in a study of T cells after yellow fever vaccination. TCRdb itself ran the 5' RACE reads through MiXCR, one entry per CDR3 protein. The sample contains 310,000 or so distinct CDR3 sequences, roughly 3.5% of which appear only once. The source was PBMCs, collected on the day of the yellow fever booster vaccination. The receptor source for this set is a man between 18 and 35 years old who received the YFV17D yellow fever vaccine. The CDR3 runs from the conserved cysteine through the conserved F or W. Each record gives: D gene, V gene, J gene, CDR3 length, clone size, CDR3 protein, CDR3 DNA. D genes are given only for firm matches. Clone sizes are given selectively: once, few, many, or a class where the clone is expanded.

-	TRBV5-4	TRBJ2-1	15	-	CASSLGGPAHNEQFF	TGTGCCAGCAGCTTGGGGGGCCCTGCGCACAATGAGCAGTTCTTC
TRBD1	TRBV4-1	TRBJ2-5	15	many	CASSHWDRGLETQYF	TGCGCCAGCAGCCACTGGGACAGGGGGCTAGAGACCCAGTACTTC
TRBD1	TRBV5-6	TRBJ2-2	14	many	CASSRDSNTGELFF	TGTGCCAGCAGTCGGGACAGTAACACCGGGGAGCTGTTTTTT
TRBD2	TRBV6-2/TRBV6-3	TRBJ2-6	24	-	CASSYSKVEFARGGPSSGANVLTF	TGTGCCAGCAGTTACTCGAAGGTCGAATTTGCGCGGGGGGGGCCTTCGTCTGGGGCCAACGTCCTGACTTTC
TRBD1	TRBV7-9	TRBJ2-1	15	few	CASSSPGTGVHEQFF	TGTGCCAGCAGCTCTCCCGGGACAGGGGTGCATGAGCAGTTCTTC
TRBD2	TRBV4-1	TRBJ2-7	15	many	CASSQAPGGTYEQYF	TGCGCCAGCAGCCAAGCCCCGGGGGGGACCTACGAGCAGTACTTC
-	TRBV7-9	TRBJ1-2	14	-	CASSFSSVGYGYTF	TGTGCCAGCAGCTTTTCCAGCGTTGGCTATGGCTACACCTTC
-	TRBV6-6	TRBJ1-1	15	-	CASSWPDSLNTEAFF	TGTGCCAGCAGTTGGCCGGACAGCCTGAACACTGAAGCTTTCTTT
-	TRBV5-1	TRBJ2-7	11	many	CASSLGPEQYF	TGTGCCAGCTCCCTTGGGCCCGAGCAGTACTTC
-	TRBV20-1	TRBJ2-3	12	few	CSWGGAVDTQYF	TGCAGTTGGGGGGGGGCAGTGGATACGCAGTATTTT